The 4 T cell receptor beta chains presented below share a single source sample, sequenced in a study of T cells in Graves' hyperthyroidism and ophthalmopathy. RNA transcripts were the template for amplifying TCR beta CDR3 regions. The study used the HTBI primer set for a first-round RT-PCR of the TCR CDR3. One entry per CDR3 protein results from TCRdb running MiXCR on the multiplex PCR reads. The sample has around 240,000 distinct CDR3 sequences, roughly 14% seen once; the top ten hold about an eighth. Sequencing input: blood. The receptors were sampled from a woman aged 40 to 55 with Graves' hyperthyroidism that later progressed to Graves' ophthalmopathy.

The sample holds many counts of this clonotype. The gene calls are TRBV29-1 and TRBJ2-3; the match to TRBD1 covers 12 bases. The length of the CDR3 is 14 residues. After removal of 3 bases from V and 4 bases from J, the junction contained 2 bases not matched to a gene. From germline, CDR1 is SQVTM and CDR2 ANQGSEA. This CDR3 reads CSVDGTGGPDTQYF. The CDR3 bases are TGCAGCGTTGATGGGACAGGGGGCCCAGATACGCAGTATTTT.

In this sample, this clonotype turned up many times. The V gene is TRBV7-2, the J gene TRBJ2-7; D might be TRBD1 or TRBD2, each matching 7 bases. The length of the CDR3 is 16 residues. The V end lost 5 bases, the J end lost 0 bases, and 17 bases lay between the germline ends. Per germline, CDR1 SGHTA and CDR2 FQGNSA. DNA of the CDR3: TGTGCCAGCAGCCCCAGGGGGGGAGGTAGCTCCTACGAGCAGTACTTC. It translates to CASSPRGGGSSYEQYF.

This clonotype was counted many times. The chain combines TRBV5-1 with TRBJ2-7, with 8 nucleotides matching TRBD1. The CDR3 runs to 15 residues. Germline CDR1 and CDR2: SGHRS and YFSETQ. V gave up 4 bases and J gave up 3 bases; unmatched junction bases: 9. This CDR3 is CASSPGRDRGYEQYF. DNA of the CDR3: TGCGCCAGCAGCCCTGGTCGCGACAGGGGCTACGAGCAGTACTTC.

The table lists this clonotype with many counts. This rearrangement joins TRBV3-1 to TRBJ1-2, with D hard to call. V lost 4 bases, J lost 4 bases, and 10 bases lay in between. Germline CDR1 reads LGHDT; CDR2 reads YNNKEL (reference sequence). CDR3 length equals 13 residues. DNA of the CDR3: TGTGCCAGCAGCCCGGGTACTACCTATGGCTACACCTTC. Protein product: CASSPGTTYGYTF. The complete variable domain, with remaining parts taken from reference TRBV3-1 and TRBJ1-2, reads DTAVSQTPKYLVTQMGNDKSIKCEQNLGHDTMYWYKQDSKKFLKIMFSYNNKELIINETVPNRFSPKSPDKAHLNLHINSLELGDSAVYFCASSPGTTYGYTFGSGTRLTVV.